This entry lists 14 T cell receptor beta chains sequenced from one sample in a study of cytomegalovirus exposure and HLA in healthy donors (dated by TCRdb to about 2017). Library method: the immunoSEQ multiplex PCR assay. For the multiplex PCR, a mixture combining 60 forward primers for TCR Vbeta segments and 13 reverse primers for TCR Jbeta segments was used. The table comes from immuneACCESS by way of TCRdb, which keeps in-frame sequences with V and J called. Part of the clones is missing from these tables; in studies checked, under half for an unresolved V gene and the rest for unknown reasons. The sample has 150,000 or so clones on record, more than 60% of them singletons. The top ten constitute around 7% of the sample. The sample consisted of PBMCs. The receptors come from a woman aged 40 to 55 in good health and CMV-seropositive.

J is TRBJ2-2 and V is TRBV7-2; TRBD2 matches 8 bases. The CDR3 length is 16 residues. V shed 3 bases and J 0 bases; nucleotides not matched to a gene: 3. Germline CDR1 is SGHTA and CDR2 is FQGNSA. The CDR3 bases are TGTGCCAGCAGCTTTGCGGGGGGATCGAACACCGGGGAGCTGTTTTTT. Protein product: CASSFAGGSNTGELFF.

In its sample, this clone was seen once. The V call is TRBV5-6, the J call TRBJ1-3; D may be TRBD1 (5 bases). The CDR3 length is 15 residues. Trimming pared 4 bases from V and 4 bases from J, leaving 15 bases between. From germline, CDR1 is SGHDT and CDR2 YYEEEE. CDR3 residues: CASSRVGPGGNTIYF. CDR3 DNA sequence: TGTGCCAGCAGCCGGGTGGGCCCAGGGGGAAACACCATATATTTT.

The V and J genes are TRBV4-2 and TRBJ1-2; 7 positions match TRBD1. Losses at the gene ends were 3 bases for V and 0 bases for J; bases not matched to a gene: 10. Germline CDR1 is LGHNA and CDR2 is YNFKEQ. CDR3 length: 17 amino acids. This CDR3 is CASSQAGQAISNYGYTF. As DNA, the CDR3 is TGTGCCAGCAGCCAGGCCGGACAGGCGATCTCTAACTATGGCTACACCTTC.

The chain is built from TRBV11-3 and TRBJ2-2, with D perhaps matching TRBD2 (6 bases). The CDR3 length is 14 residues. V lost 5 bases to trimming and J lost 4 bases, with 11 bases between them. Germline values: CDR1 SGHNT, CDR2 YENEEA. Here the CDR3 DNA reads TGTGCCAGCAGCACTGGGGGGTCCACCGGGGAGCTGTTTTTT. It translates to CASSTGGSTGELFF.

The chain carries TRBV5-5 and TRBJ1-5, with D unclear. CDR1 and CDR2 (germline): SGHKS, YYEKEE (reference sequence). This CDR3 spans 14 amino acids. The ends were cut back, 4 bases at V and 7 bases at J, with 15 bases in the middle. The chain's CDR3 is CASSPQPTQQPQHF. The CDR3 nucleotides read TGTGCCAGCAGCCCCCAACCCACACAGCAGCCCCAGCATTTT.

J is TRBJ1-2 and V is TRBV7-2; 7 bases agree with TRBD1. Germline-derived CDR1 and CDR2 are SGHTA and FQGNSA. The J segment lost 6 bases and the V segment lost 1 base, leaving 5 bases of the junction unmatched. This CDR3 region has 14 residues. The CDR3 loop reads CASSLGLRGNGYTF. The CDR3 DNA sequence: TGTGCCAGCAGCTTAGGGCTCAGGGGGAATGGCTACACCTTC. Drawing the rest from reference TRBV7-2 and TRBJ1-2, the complete variable domain is GAGVSQSPSNKVTEKGKDVELRCDPISGHTALYWYRQSLGQGLEFLIYFQGNSAPDKSGLPSDRFSAERTGGSVSTLTIQRTQQEDSAVYLCASSLGLRGNGYTFGSGTRLTVV.

This clone came up once. The J gene is TRBJ2-5, the V gene TRBV19; TRBD1 aligns across 7 bases. CDR3 length equals 13 residues. The J segment lost 4 bases and the V segment lost 6 bases, leaving 5 bases of the junction unmatched. The germline V gene has CDR1 LNHDA and CDR2 SQIVND (reference sequence). In DNA, the CDR3 is TGTGCCAGTAGACGACAGGGAATAGAGACCCAGTACTTC. It yields the protein CASRRQGIETQYF. Full variable domain (remainder filled in from reference TRBV19 and TRBJ2-5): DGGITQSPKYLFRKEGQNVTLSCEQNLNHDAMYWYRQDPGQGLRLIYYSQIVNDFQKGDIAEGYSVSREKKESFPLTVTSAQKNPTAFYLCASRRQGIETQYFGPGTRLLVL.

This clone was counted ten times or more. V gene TRBV18 combines with J gene TRBJ2-2; D is possibly TRBD1 (6 bases). Trimming took 4 bases from V and 1 from J, leaving 16 bases between them. The CDR3 length is 17 residues. The germline V gene has CDR1 KGHSH and CDR2 LQKENI. In nucleotides, the CDR3 is TGTGCCAGCTCACGCGAACCCACAGGGCAGAACACCGGGGAGCTGTTTTTT. Translating it yields CASSREPTGQNTGELFF.

The chain combines TRBV25-1 with TRBJ1-1; the D is unclear. This CDR3 spans 14 amino acids. Trimming removed 3 bases from V and 0 bases from J, with 8 bases in between. Germline CDR1 and CDR2: MGHDK and SYGVNS. The CDR3 nucleotides are TGTGCCAGCAGTGAGAGGGCCTTGAACACTGAAGCTTTCTTT. Protein product: CASSERALNTEAFF. Drawing the rest from reference TRBV25-1 and TRBJ1-1, the complete variable domain is EADIYQTPRYLVIGTGKKITLECSQTMGHDKMYWYQQDPGMELHLIHYSYGVNSTEKGDLSSESTVSRIRTEHFPLTLESARPSHTSQYLCASSERALNTEAFFGQGTRLTVV.

This clone came up a few times. A single base is all that separates this from a far larger clone, so a read error is likely. This CDR3 is also generated by other DNA sequences in the sample. The chain links TRBV4-1 to TRBJ2-7, with D possibly matching TRBD2 (5 bases). CDR3 length: 14 residues. The germline V gene has CDR1 MGHRA and CDR2 YSYEKL. DNA of the CDR3: TGTGCCAGCAGCCAAGATAGGCTAGCCGACGAGCAGTACTTC. Amino acids: CASSQDRLADEQYF.

The V call is TRBV11-1, the J call TRBJ2-1; D gene uncertain. CDR3 length: 14 residues. Germline CDR1 and CDR2: SGHAT and FQDESV (reference sequence). Trimming left V 0 bases short and J 9 bases short, with 12 bases between. CDR3 in amino acids: CASSLAPSAGEQFF. The CDR3 DNA sequence: TGTGCCAGCAGCTTAGCGCCCAGCGCTGGTGAGCAGTTCTTC. Full variable domain (rest looked up from reference TRBV11-1 and TRBJ2-1): EAEVAQSPRYKITEKSQAVAFWCDPISGHATLYWYRQILGQGPELLVQFQDESVVDDSQLPKDRFSAERLKGVDSTLKIQPAELGDSAMYLCASSLAPSAGEQFFGPGTRLTVL.

The chain couples TRBV2 to TRBJ1-2; 10 positions agree with TRBD1. This CDR3 is 15 amino acids long. Germline CDR1 SNHLY, CDR2 FYNNEI. J gave up 2 bases and V 5 bases, and 5 bases lay outside the gene matches. This CDR3 reads CASSRDRGRNYGYTF. In DNA, the CDR3 is TGTGCCAGCAGTCGTGACAGGGGGCGAAACTATGGCTACACCTTC.

This clone appeared a few times. This sequence joins TRBV30 and TRBJ1-3; D uncertain. V was pared by 2 bases and J by 0 bases, with 11 bases between. The CDR3 covers 15 residues. CDR1 and CDR2 (germline): GTSNPN, SVGIG (reference sequence). CDR3 sequence: CAWSQERSSGNTIYF. The CDR3 region has the DNA TGTGCCTGGAGTCAGGAAAGAAGCTCTGGAAACACCATATATTTT.

The V call is TRBV5-1, the J call TRBJ1-1, with D maybe TRBD1 (5 bases). V was trimmed by 5 bases and J by 8 bases, leaving 16 bases between them. The CDR3 length is 13 residues. Per the germline V gene, CDR1 is SGHRS and CDR2 is YFSETQ. The DNA for the CDR3 is TGCGCCAGCAGGACAGCCGGGGGTCCCGAAGCTTTCTTT. Amino acids: CASRTAGGPEAFF. Using reference TRBV5-1 and TRBJ1-1 for the parts outside the CDR3, the full variable domain is KAGVTQTPRYLIKTRGQQVTLSCSPISGHRSVSWYQQTPGQGLQFLFEYFSETQRNKGNFPGRFSGRQFSNSRSEMNVSTLELGDSALYLCASRTAGGPEAFFGQGTRLTVV.